This T cell receptor (beta chain) is from a study of T-cell reconstitution after alpha-beta-depleted transplantation in children. Worth noting for this clonotype: Its specificity is unknown.

The CDR3 totals 11 residues. Trimming pared 4 bases from V and 3 bases from J, leaving 3 bases between. Germline CDR1 DFQATT, CDR2 SNEGSKA (reference sequence). Study-level findings and limits: It was surviving recipient T cells and thymic progenitors that gave some patients high TCRbeta diversity at day 60. Expanded clones from the graft, numbering several hundred, reportedly supplied alpha-beta T cells about two months after transplant. When one year had passed after transplant, most T-cell counts and diversity came from newly produced T cells.

Unique molecular identifiers were incorporated during preparation of the TCRbeta library. One entry per CDR3 protein, called by TCRdb with MiXCR from the PCR reads. This sample yields hundreds of thousands of distinct CDR3 sequences, of which about an eighth are seen a single time; about 2.2% belongs to the top ten. The J gene is TRBJ2-2, the V gene TRBV20-1; D not resolved. This receptor was taken from a male patient between 10 and 17 years old who had a stem cell transplant for acute myeloid leukemia, so the T cells may come from the graft donor. Sequenced here: PBMCs, mostly from graft donor cells, sampled 360 days after TCRalphabeta/CD19-depleted stem cell transplant. This CDR3 is CSAIYTGELFF. The CDR3 DNA sequence: TGCAGTGCTATTTACACCGGGGAGCTGTTTTTT.